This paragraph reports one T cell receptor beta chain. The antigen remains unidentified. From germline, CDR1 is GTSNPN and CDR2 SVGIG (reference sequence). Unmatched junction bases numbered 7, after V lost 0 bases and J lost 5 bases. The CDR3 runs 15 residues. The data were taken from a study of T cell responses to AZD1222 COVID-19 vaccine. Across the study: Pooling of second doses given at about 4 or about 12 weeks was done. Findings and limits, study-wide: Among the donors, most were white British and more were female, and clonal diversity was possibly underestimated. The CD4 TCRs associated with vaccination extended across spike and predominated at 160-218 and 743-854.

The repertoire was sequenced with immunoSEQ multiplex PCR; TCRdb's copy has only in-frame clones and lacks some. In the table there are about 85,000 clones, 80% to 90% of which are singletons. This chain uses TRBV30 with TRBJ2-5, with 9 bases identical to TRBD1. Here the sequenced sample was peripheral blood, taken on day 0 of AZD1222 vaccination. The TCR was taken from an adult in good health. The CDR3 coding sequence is TGTGCCTGGAGTGTTTGGGACAGGGTCGTGGAGACCCAGTACTTC. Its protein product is CAWSVWDRVVETQYF.